This record looks at one TCR beta chain sequence and its context. V dropped 5 bases and J dropped 5; count of bases not matched to a gene: 2. This CDR3 region has 13 residues. Looked up from germline, CDR1 is SGHDN and CDR2 is FVKESK. This specimen belongs to a study of graft-versus-host responses after intestinal transplantation. Overall study context: Uniformly, recipients were administered anti-thymocyte globulin induction with subsequent tacrolimus and steroids for roughly three years.

Only in-frame clones appear in the TCRdb table, and some are missing; sequencing was by immunoSEQ multiplex PCR. This table holds 12,000 or so clones, 80% found once. The V call is TRBV14, the J call TRBJ2-5, with 10 bases fitting TRBD2. Specimen: PBMCs, collected approximately 490 days after intestinal transplant. The TCR sequence derives from a human patient who received an intestinal transplant, so some T cells may come from the graft donor. CDR3 sequence (DNA): TGTGCCAGCAGCAAGGGACTAGCGGAGACCCAGTACTTC. This gives the protein CASSKGLAETQYF.